This T cell receptor (beta chain) was sequenced in a study of T cell clones after liver transplantation. As for the study in general: Without induction therapy, subjects received standard immunosuppression until 12-24 months post-transplant. Tolerance: complete withdrawal held at least one year, liver enzymes staying within twice normal. Blood was drawn pre-transplant, before withdrawal, and after full or failed withdrawal.

Germline V CDR1 and CDR2: SEHNR, FQNEAQ (reference sequence). The CDR3 extends over 16 amino acids. Trimming removed 6 bases at V and 0 bases at J, with 17 bases between. This table comes from immunoSEQ multiplex PCR, and its TCRdb copy is limited to in-frame clones, with some not included. The sample contains about 74,000 clones, roughly 80% of which appear only once. The chain employs TRBV7-9 and TRBJ2-5, with D perhaps TRBD1 or TRBD2 (5 bases each). The sequence was collected from a human donor who received a liver transplant. This material consisted of CD4+ T cells from blood, taken before liver transplant. CDR3 residues: CASRGRGGSYQETQYF. For the CDR3, the DNA is TGTGCCAGCAGGGGACGGGGCGGCTCGTACCAAGAGACCCAGTACTTC.